The 13 T cell receptor beta chains below come from one sample, sequenced in a study of memory CD4+ T cells and cytomegalovirus serostatus. Here immunoSEQ multiplex PCR was the method, and the copy in TCRdb shows in-frame clones only, minus some. Seen here are around 50,000 clones, roughly 78% observed once, and the top ten hold around 0.91%. Single viable CD3+CD4+CD8-CD45RO+ cells were sorted as the memory CD4+ T cells. The material sequenced was memory CD4+ T cells from blood. The receptors were sampled from an adult in good health and CMV-seronegative.

The chain recombines TRBV11-2 with TRBJ1-3, with D hard to call. Germline V lookup: CDR1 SGHAT, CDR2 FQNNGV. The CDR3 covers 15 residues. Trimming removed 5 bases from V and 0 bases from J, with 11 bases in between. CDR3 DNA sequence: TGTGCCAGCAGCCCCCAATTGGGCTCTGGAAACACCATATATTTT. As protein: CASSPQLGSGNTIYF. Supplemented by reference TRBV11-2 and TRBJ1-3, the full variable domain reads EAGVAQSPRYKIIEKRQSVAFWCNPISGHATLYWYQQILGQGPKLLIQFQNNGVVDDSQLPKDRFSAERLKGVDSTLKIQPAKLEDSAVYLCASSPQLGSGNTIYFGEGSWLTVV.

The chain carries TRBV6-4 and TRBJ2-3, with 8 bases fitting TRBD2. The germline V gene has CDR1 MRHNA and CDR2 SNTAGT. Germline trimming cut 5 bases from V and 2 bases from J; bases unmatched to any gene: 6. The CDR3 is made up of 15 amino acids. CDR3 coding DNA: TGTGCCAGCAGTAAAGAGCGGGGGCCCACAGATACGCAGTATTTT. Protein: CASSKERGPTDTQYF.

This clone was seen only once. The chain combines TRBV7-8 with TRBJ1-5; possible D gene TRBD1, 6 bases. Germline values: CDR1 SGHVS, CDR2 FQNEAQ. The CDR3 consists of 15 residues. The V and J ends lost 4 bases and 4 bases respectively, with 14 bases between them. The CDR3 here is CASSSQGGRNQPQHF. CDR3 sequence (DNA): TGTGCCAGCAGCTCACAGGGCGGGAGGAATCAGCCCCAGCATTTT.

The CDR3 loop is CAWSRETWRGNTIYF. Here the CDR3 DNA reads TGTGCCTGGAGTAGGGAGACCTGGCGGGGAAACACCATATATTTT. This sequence joins TRBV30 and TRBJ1-3; D uncertain. Looked up from germline, CDR1 is GTSNPN and CDR2 is SVGIG (reference sequence). The CDR3 is 15 residues long. V dropped 2 bases and J dropped 4 bases, with 15 bases sitting between them. Together with reference TRBV30 and TRBJ1-3, the CDR3 gives the full variable domain: SQTIHQWPATLVQPVGSPLSLECTVEGTSNPNLYWYRQAAGRGLQLLFYSVGIGQISSEVPQNLSASRPQDRQFILSSKKLLLSDSGFYLCAWSRETWRGNTIYFGEGSWLTVV.

This clone was observed a handful of times. The chain carries TRBV30 and TRBJ1-2; D not resolved. This CDR3 is 13 amino acids long. The V end was cut by 4 bases, the J end by 8 bases, with 17 bases between. In germline, CDR1 is GTSNPN, CDR2 SVGIG (reference sequence). Written as DNA, the CDR3 is TGTGCCTGGAAACTTCGGGAATCTCAGGGCTACACCTTC. Encoded protein: CAWKLRESQGYTF. Together with reference TRBV30 and TRBJ1-2, the CDR3 gives the full variable domain: SQTIHQWPATLVQPVGSPLSLECTVEGTSNPNLYWYRQAAGRGLQLLFYSVGIGQISSEVPQNLSASRPQDRQFILSSKKLLLSDSGFYLCAWKLRESQGYTFGSGTRLTVV.

This clone is judged medium-sized (0.01 to 0.1%). The chain uses TRBV6-5 and TRBJ2-1; weak D call: TRBD2 (5 bases). In germline, CDR1 is MNHEY, CDR2 SVGAGI. This CDR3 is 12 amino acids long. The ends were cut back, 8 bases at V and 6 bases at J, with 11 bases in the middle. The CDR3 DNA is TGTGCCAGCCGCACTAGTGGCAATGAGCAGTTCTTC. Protein: CASRTSGNEQFF.

The chain couples TRBV5-4 to TRBJ2-7, with D perhaps matching TRBD1 (6 bases). The CDR3 sequence is 13 residues long. Germline V lookup: CDR1 SGHNT, CDR2 YYREEE (reference sequence). Trimming took 2 bases from V and 5 from J, leaving 11 bases between them. The CDR3 DNA follows: TGTGCCAGCAGCTTAACAGGGTCCCACGAGCAGTACTTC. This codes for CASSLTGSHEQYF.

The CDR3 DNA reads TGTGCCAGCAGTCCCCAAGCACAGCGAGGAAACATTCAGTACTTC. Its protein is CASSPQAQRGNIQYF. The chain joins TRBV6-5 to TRBJ2-4; D gene uncertain. The CDR3 totals 15 residues. V lost 5 bases and J 6 bases, leaving 17 bases between the germline ends. CDR1 is MNHEY, CDR2 SVGAGI, per germline.

The gene calls are TRBV30 and TRBJ1-1; tentatively, D is TRBD1 (6 bases). Trimming took off 2 bases at V and 0 bases at J, with 7 bases between the two ends. Germline CDR1 is GTSNPN and CDR2 is SVGIG (reference sequence). The CDR3 covers 13 residues. As DNA, the CDR3 is TGTGCCTGGAGTCAGGGGATGAACACTGAAGCTTTCTTT. Residues: CAWSQGMNTEAFF.

The chain carries TRBV5-6 and TRBJ1-2, with D possibly matching TRBD1 (5 bases). Germline lookup yields CDR1 SGHDT and CDR2 YYEEEE. This CDR3 region has 14 residues. V lost 1 base and J 2 bases, leaving 9 bases between the germline ends. CDR3 nucleotides: TGTGCCAGCAGCTTGTGGGGGATCAACTATGGCTACACCTTC. Translation gives CASSLWGINYGYTF.

The CDR3 DNA reads TGTGCCAGCGGCGACAGGGGGGCGAATGAGCAGTTCTTC. Encoded protein: CASGDRGANEQFF. The chain uses TRBV6-1 and TRBJ2-1, with 9 nucleotides matching TRBD1. CDR3 size: 13 residues. The germline gives CDR1 MNHNS, CDR2 SASEGT. V trimming: 8 bases; J trimming: 7 bases; junction bases outside the gene matches: 6.

V is TRBV4-3 and J is TRBJ2-3; 7 nucleotides match TRBD2. V trimming: 1 base; J trimming: 5 bases; junction bases outside the gene matches: 6. Germline V lookup: CDR1 LGHNA, CDR2 YSLEER. This CDR3 region has 15 residues. CDR3 amino acids: CASSQGLAQGDTQYF. The CDR3 coding sequence is TGCGCCAGCAGCCAAGGACTAGCTCAGGGAGATACGCAGTATTTT.

This clone was counted a single time. This sequence joins TRBV21-1 and TRBJ2-7; the table gives TRBD1 as D, unverified against the DNA. TRBV21-1 is described as a pseudogene. This CDR3 contains 14 residues. As DNA, the CDR3 is TGTGCCAGCAGCACAAGACAGGGACTCTACGAGCAGTACTTC. Translated: CASSTRQGLYEQYF.